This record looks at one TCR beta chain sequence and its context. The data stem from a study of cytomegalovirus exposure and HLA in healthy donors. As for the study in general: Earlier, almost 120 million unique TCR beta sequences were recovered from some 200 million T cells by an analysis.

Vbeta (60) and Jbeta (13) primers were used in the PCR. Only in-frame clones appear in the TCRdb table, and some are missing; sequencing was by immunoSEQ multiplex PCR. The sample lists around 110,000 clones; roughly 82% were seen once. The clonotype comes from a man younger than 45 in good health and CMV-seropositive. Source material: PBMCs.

CDR3 nucleotide sequence: TGTGCCAGTAGCAGGAACAGGATTAACTATGGCTACACCTTC. This encodes CASSRNRINYGYTF. The chain is built from TRBV19 and TRBJ1-2; D might be TRBD1 (5 bases). The CDR3 is 14 amino acids. Trimming pared 6 bases from V and 1 base from J, leaving 12 bases between. Germline V gene data show CDR1 as LNHDA and CDR2 as SQIVND (reference sequence).